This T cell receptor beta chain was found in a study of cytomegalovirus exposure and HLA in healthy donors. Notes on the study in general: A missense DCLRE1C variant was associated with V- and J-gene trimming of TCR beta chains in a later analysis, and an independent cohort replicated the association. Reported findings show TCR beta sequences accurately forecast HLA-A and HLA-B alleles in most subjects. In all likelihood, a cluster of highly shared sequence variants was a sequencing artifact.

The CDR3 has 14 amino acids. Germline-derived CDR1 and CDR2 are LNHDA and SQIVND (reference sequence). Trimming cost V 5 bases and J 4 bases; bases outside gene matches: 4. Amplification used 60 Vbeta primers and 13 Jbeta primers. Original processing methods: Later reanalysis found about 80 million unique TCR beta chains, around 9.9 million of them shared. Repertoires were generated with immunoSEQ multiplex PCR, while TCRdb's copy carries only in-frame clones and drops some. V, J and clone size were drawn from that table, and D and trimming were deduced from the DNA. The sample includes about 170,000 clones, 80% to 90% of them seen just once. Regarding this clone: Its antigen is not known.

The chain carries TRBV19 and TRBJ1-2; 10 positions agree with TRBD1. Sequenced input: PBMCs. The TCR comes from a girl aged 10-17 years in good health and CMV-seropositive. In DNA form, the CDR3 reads TGTGCCAGTAGTCCGGGACAGGGGAGCTATGGCTACACCTTC. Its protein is CASSPGQGSYGYTF.